This paragraph covers one TCR beta chain sequence. Its cognate antigen has yet to be identified. No base-level quality is on record; no much larger clone is a single base apart. The data were obtained in a study of response to subunit inactivated influenza vaccine listed by TCRdb under 2018. Regarding the research as a whole: To follow how T cells responded to a trivalent subunit inactivated influenza vaccine, the researchers relied on deep quantitative profiling of the T cell receptor repertoire. Summary of the overall study and its limitations: According to the authors, only a limited number of new T cells may be recruited by each seasonal influenza vaccination.

The library came from RT-PCR. This sample was sequenced with an Illumina HiSeq 2500. TCRdb reprocessing: public reads trimmed at Q25 with fastp, clones called with MiXCR, in-frame beta chains kept. Every CDR3 protein is listed once, alongside the most common genes and DNA of its rows. This sample holds some 540,000 distinct CDR3 sequences; approximately 22% were observed only once. Approximately 2.9% of the sample is taken by the ten largest. The CDR3 measures 18 amino acids from cysteine to phenylalanine. Just CDR3 DNA is preserved here, 54 bases in frame from base 1. The germline V and J ends show losses of 2 bases and 4 bases respectively, and no gene match explains 8 bases of the junction. The germline V gene (reference sequence) provides CDR1 SGHAT and CDR2 FQDESV. The same specimen was also included in a second study, on T cells expressing NK-cell markers. The second study, in turn, reports: TCR beta cDNA libraries were made by 5'RACE template switching that added a universal primer site and unique molecular identifiers. TCR beta-chain repertoires were profiled in sorted CD3+CD56+NKG2C+, CD3+CD56+NKG2C- and CD3+CD56-NKG2C+ T-cell subsets from about 8 donors. Among the eight sequenced donors, seven were HCMV-seropositive and one was HCMV-seronegative. To restrict sorting to alphabetaTCR-expressing T cells, an anti-gammadeltaTCR antibody was added in several experiments. In roughly 6 donors, the dominant CD3+CD56+NKG2C+ clonotypes ranked among the top 10 CD8+ clonotypes, making up roughly 1.0-7.0% of CD8+ T cells. Those dominant clonotypes were again the most abundant among CD3+CD56-NKG2C+ cells in a few donors, at about 28.3-60.1%. Whether the expanded NKG2C-expressing T cell clones were specific for HCMV antigens remained unclear. All eight donors whose samples were sequenced were randomly selected healthy volunteers, three of them men and five women. To determine HCMV serostatus, a commercial ELISA kit was used to detect HCMV-specific IgG in serum. Peripheral blood mononuclear cells were isolated from blood by Ficoll density gradient centrifugation. Using Miltenyi isolation kits, CD4+ and CD8+ T cells were isolated from PBMC through magnetic immunoseparation. Priming for cDNA synthesis came from the TCR beta constant segment, and two successive PCR amplification steps followed. Sequencing of the libraries produced 2 x 150 bp reads on Illumina HiSeq 2000/2500, MiSeq or NextSeq. Reads were demultiplexed and grouped by UMI with MIGEC, and clonotypes were assembled and quantified with MiTCR. To exclude erroneous sequences, any TCR cDNA sequence not supported by at least two reads was discarded. The tcR package was used for downstream repertoire analysis, and clonotypes were matched between fractions using CDR3 nucleotide sequence together with V segment. VDJmatch was used to annotate antigen specificity against VDJdb, with one amino acid substitution in CDR3 permitted.

This TCR was sampled from a man aged 50-60 years who received an inactivated influenza vaccine. Donor details come from another sample of the same person, matched by shared clones. Sequenced here: CD4+ T cells sorted from PBMCs, sampled roughly 12 days after vaccination. This chain is built from TRBV11-1 and TRBJ2-2, and 12 bases in between align with TRBD2. The CDR3 has the sequence CASSLRTSGIKVTGELFF. The DNA sequence follows: TGTGCCAGCAGCTTAAGGACTAGCGGGATAAAAGTCACCGGGGAGCTGTTTTTT.